This is a list of T cell receptor beta chains from one sample in a study of blood T cell repertoires in COVID-19. Here immunoSEQ multiplex PCR was the method, and the copy in TCRdb shows in-frame clones only, minus some. Of 32,000 or so clones in the sample, around nine tenths were seen once. The sample consisted of peripheral blood. The receptors stem from a human donor in a cohort sampled during active COVID-19. The conserved cysteine and the conserved F or W are not part of the CDR3 here. Fields, in order: D gene, V gene, clone size, J gene, CDR3 protein. D genes are given only for firm matches. Clone size is stated in some rows and not others, as once, few, many or a class when expanded.

TRBD2	TRBV14	NA	TRBJ2-5	ASSQGLAQTQY
NA	TRBV15	NA	TRBJ2-7	ATSKGWGTYSYEQY
TRBD1	TRBV4-2	NA	TRBJ2-7	ASSQVGTGRGYEQY
NA	TRBV5-4	NA	TRBJ2-5	ASSLTEQETQY
TRBD1	TRBV6-5	NA	TRBJ2-1	ASKSDRGNEQF
TRBD1	TRBV18	NA	TRBJ1-2	ASSPWGQGTEYGYT
TRBD2	TRBV6-2/TRBV6-3	NA	TRBJ2-7	ASSPRTSGRNEQY
TRBD1	TRBV19	NA	TRBJ2-3	ASSFTGVDTQY
NA	TRBV5-1	once	TRBJ2-7	ASSLFRSYEQY
NA	TRBV13	NA	TRBJ2-5	ASSFPVSRETQY
NA	TRBV6-6	NA	TRBJ1-1	ASSPVNTEAF
NA	TRBV6-6	NA	TRBJ2-7	ASSISYEQY
NA	TRBV7-9	NA	TRBJ2-2	ASSYDRQTTNTGELF
TRBD1	TRBV24-1	NA	TRBJ1-5	ATSDAGTVGNQPQH
TRBD2	TRBV11-3	NA	TRBJ2-3	ASSLGGRAHGDTQY
TRBD1	TRBV2	NA	TRBJ1-5	ASTDRATSLPQH
TRBD1	TRBV7-9	NA	TRBJ1-6	ASSNGQGFYNSPLH
TRBD2	TRBV27	once	TRBJ2-5	ASSPRTRSTETQY
TRBD2	TRBV4-3	NA	TRBJ2-7	ASSREAGGAYEQY
NA	TRBV6-1	NA	TRBJ2-5	ASSERAPPAVQETQY
NA	TRBV11-2	NA	TRBJ2-3	ASSSDGLSDTQY
TRBD2	TRBV6-2/TRBV6-3	NA	TRBJ2-7	ASSYSSLAGGYEQY
TRBD2	TRBV15	NA	TRBJ2-2	ATSRGPAGGLTVGELF
NA	TRBV21-1	NA	TRBJ2-2	ASSKREVSTGELF
TRBD1	TRBV29-1	NA	TRBJ2-5	SVFGQGETQY
NA	TRBV19	few	TRBJ1-5	ASRARGARSNQPQH
NA	TRBV9	NA	TRBJ2-7	ASSEGGSSGTYEQY
NA	TRBV19	NA	TRBJ2-2	VPGNTGELF
NA	TRBV15	NA	TRBJ1-2	ATSPRGSINYGYT
NA	TRBV11-2	once	TRBJ2-7	ASSLDLPYISYEQY
TRBD1	TRBV6-4	NA	TRBJ1-2	ASSDSEGTGYGYT
TRBD1	TRBV4-3	NA	TRBJ1-1	ASSQDHRGGSNTEAF
TRBD2	TRBV5-8	once	TRBJ2-3	ASSYRLAGGTDTQY
NA	TRBV7-9	NA	TRBJ2-1	ASSISGQAGNEQF
NA	TRBV5-1	NA	TRBJ2-6	ASSFRAAISGANVLT
NA	TRBV19	NA	TRBJ2-2	ASQPNRAIRGELF
TRBD2	TRBV11-2	once	TRBJ2-5	ASSSASSAGEETQY
NA	TRBV6-5	NA	TRBJ1-1	ASRPQGQLSTEAF
TRBD1	TRBV12-3/TRBV12-4	NA	TRBJ2-1	ASSPIQGALF
NA	TRBV7-6	NA	TRBJ1-1	ASSLVASPMNTEAF
NA	TRBV2	NA	TRBJ1-4	ASTASLGYANEKLF
NA	TRBV6-5	NA	TRBJ2-5	ASRTSGQVEY
NA	TRBV28	NA	TRBJ2-5	ASSIQGLQETQY
TRBD2	TRBV7-2	NA	TRBJ2-1	ASSLAGTSGTYNEQF
TRBD2	TRBV2	NA	TRBJ2-7	ASSVTAGNGEQY
NA	TRBV11-2	NA	TRBJ2-1	ASSWSDNEQF
TRBD2	TRBV9	NA	TRBJ2-5	ASSLGTINSKETQY
NA	TRBV21-1	NA	TRBJ1-5	ASSPRDRAQPQH